The 31 T cell receptor beta chains below come from one sample, sequenced in a study of response to subunit inactivated influenza vaccine. TCRdb reprocessed the RT-PCR reads via MiXCR and lists one record per CDR3 protein. This table has 500,000 to 600,000 distinct CDR3 sequences, roughly 8.2% appearing once. The sequences come from PBMCs from blood, collected roughly 24 months after vaccination. The receptors come from a man aged 50 to 69 who received an inactivated influenza vaccine.

This clonotype was seen many times. The rearrangement links TRBV20-1 to TRBJ1-6; D gene ambiguous. CDR3 length: 14 amino acids. Germline loops: CDR1 DFQATT, CDR2 SNEGSKA (reference sequence). V lost 0 bases to trimming and J lost 13 bases, with 16 bases between them. The CDR3 sequence: CSARDPGILSPLHF. The DNA of the CDR3 is TGCAGTGCTAGAGATCCCGGTATCCTTTCGCCCCTCCACTTT.

This clonotype came up many times. The rearrangement links TRBV5-1 to TRBJ1-1, with 7 bases identical to TRBD1. CDR3 size: 14 residues. Germline V gives CDR1 SGHRS, CDR2 YFSETQ. V shed 4 bases, J shed 4 bases, and the junction held 7 bases outside the gene matches. The CDR3 nucleotides are TGCGCCAGCAGCGAGCAGGGGGGGAGCACTGAAGCTTTCTTT. Translating it yields CASSEQGGSTEAFF.

This clonotype was detected a few times. The chain combines TRBV4-3 with TRBJ1-1; tentatively, D is TRBD1 (5 bases). The CDR3 has 15 residues. Germline CDR1 is LGHNA and CDR2 is YSLEER. V was pared by 0 bases and J by 4 bases, with 12 bases between. Written as DNA, the CDR3 is TGCGCCAGCAGCCAAGATCGGGGACGGTTCACTGAAGCTTTCTTT. It encodes CASSQDRGRFTEAFF.

The V and J genes are TRBV6-1 and TRBJ2-7, with 10 bases identical to TRBD2. Germline V CDR1 and CDR2: MNHNS, SASEGT. With V trimmed by 3 bases and J by 4 bases, 6 bases remained unmatched. This CDR3 region has 15 residues. The DNA of the CDR3 is TGTGCCAGCAGTGATTTAGCGGGAGGAAGGTACGAGCAGTACTTC. It is translated as CASSDLAGGRYEQYF.

The chain is built from TRBV4-1 and TRBJ1-2, with a possible D match to TRBD1 (6 bases). The CDR3 extends over 15 amino acids. Per the germline V gene, CDR1 is MGHRA and CDR2 is YSYEKL. V was cut by 1 base and J by 8 bases, with 17 bases left in between. The CDR3 DNA reads as TGCGCCAGCAGCCAAGCCCCAAACAGGGTGGACGGCTACACCTTC. Translated, it gives CASSQAPNRVDGYTF.

The sample holds many counts of this clonotype. This chain links TRBV7-9 with TRBJ2-1; D unresolved. The ends were cut back, 2 bases at V and 7 bases at J, with 12 bases in the middle. CDR3 size: 14 residues. The V gene's germline CDR1 is SEHNR and CDR2 FQNEAQ (reference sequence). CDR3 coding DNA: TGTGCCAGCAGCTTATCAGTTCGTGGGAATGAGCAGTTCTTC. As protein: CASSLSVRGNEQFF. Full variable domain (rest looked up from reference TRBV7-9 and TRBJ2-1): DTGVSQNPRHKITKRGQNVTFRCDPISEHNRLYWYRQTLGQGPEFLTYFQNEAQLEKSRLLSDRFSAERPKGSFSTLEIQRTEQGDSAMYLCASSLSVRGNEQFFGPGTRLTVL.

This clonotype has a count of ten or more. The chain links TRBV7-9 to TRBJ2-2, with 10 bases lining up with TRBD2. V trimming: 3 bases; J trimming: 7 bases; junction bases outside the gene matches: 11. This CDR3 comprises 17 residues. CDR1 is SEHNR and CDR2 is FQNEAQ in the germline V gene (reference sequence). This chain's CDR3 is CASSFSGTSGVGGELFF. CDR3 bases: TGTGCCAGCAGCTTTTCTGGAACTAGCGGGGTCGGCGGGGAGCTGTTTTTT.

This clonotype was detected ten times or more. V gene TRBV11-2 combines with J gene TRBJ2-5, with D perhaps assigned TRBD1 or TRBD2 (6 bases each). Trimming removed 3 bases from V and 0 bases from J, with 11 bases in between. This CDR3 contains 15 residues. Germline CDR1 SGHAT, CDR2 FQNNGV. The CDR3 sequence is CASSFGGGYQETQYF. The CDR3 nucleotides read TGTGCCAGCAGCTTCGGGGGCGGGTACCAAGAGACCCAGTACTTC.

This clonotype was observed a handful of times. The V call is TRBV5-8, the J call TRBJ1-2, with no clear D. Germline CDR1 and CDR2: SGHTS and YDEGEE. CDR3 length: 13 residues. The V end lost 0 bases, the J end lost 8 bases, and 11 bases lay between the germline ends. CDR3 residues: CASSLAGPDGYTF. In DNA, the CDR3 is TGTGCCAGCAGCTTGGCAGGCCCGGACGGCTACACCTTC.

This clonotype was observed many times. The rearrangement joins TRBV9 to TRBJ2-7; tentatively, D is TRBD2 (6 bases). This CDR3 contains 14 residues. Germline V gene lookup returns CDR1 SGDLS and CDR2 YYNGEE. The germline V and J ends were trimmed by 4 bases and 6 bases, with 17 bases remaining between them. DNA for the CDR3: TGTGCCAGCAGCCCGACGGGAGTGGGAGTCGAGCAGTACTTC. Amino acids: CASSPTGVGVEQYF. Complete variable domain (other parts from reference TRBV9 and TRBJ2-7): DSGVTQTPKHLITATGQRVTLRCSPRSGDLSVYWYQQSLDQGLQFLIQYYNGEERAKGNILERFSAQQFPDLHSELNLSSLELGDSALYFCASSPTGVGVEQYFGPGTRLTVT.

This clonotype has just a few counts. The genes are TRBV29-1 and TRBJ2-3, with TRBD1 matching 8 bases. The V segment lost 2 bases and the J segment 10 bases; nucleotides outside the gene matches: 2. This CDR3 is 11 amino acids long. CDR1 is SQVTM and CDR2 is ANQGSEA in the germline V gene. Here the CDR3 reads CSVEWTGPQYF. The CDR3 DNA is TGCAGCGTTGAATGGACAGGGCCGCAGTATTTT.

This clonotype was detected many times. The genes are TRBV29-1 and TRBJ2-5; D is undetermined. The germline V gene has CDR1 SQVTM and CDR2 ANQGSEA. The CDR3 covers 15 residues. Trimming took 3 bases from V and 4 from J, leaving 18 bases between them. CDR3 DNA: TGCAGCGTTGACAGAGCCGGCAGAAGGGCAGAGACCCAGTACTTC. This sequence encodes CSVDRAGRRAETQYF.

The gene calls are TRBV6-2 or TRBV6-3 and TRBJ2-3; TRBD1 aligns across 9 bases. CDR1 and CDR2 (germline): MNHEY, SVGEGT. The ends lost 2 bases at V and 0 bases at J; junction bases unmatched: 15. The CDR3 is 20 residues long. CDR3 sequence reads: CASSYGRPGTGFASTDTQYF. The CDR3 region has the DNA TGTGCCAGCAGTTACGGACGCCCCGGGACAGGGTTCGCTAGCACAGATACGCAGTATTTT.

This rearrangement joins TRBV3-1 to TRBJ2-7, with D unresolved. The CDR3 runs to 15 residues. Germline V gene lookup returns CDR1 LGHDT and CDR2 YNNKEL (reference sequence). Trimming pared 1 base from V and 0 bases from J, leaving 10 bases between. Here the CDR3 reads CASSQGYGDSYEQYF. CDR3 nucleotides: TGTGCCAGCAGCCAAGGATATGGGGACTCCTACGAGCAGTACTTC.

This clonotype was counted ten times or more. This chain links TRBV15 with TRBJ1-3, with D unclear. Germline-derived CDR1 and CDR2 are LNHNV and YYDKDF (reference sequence). This CDR3 comprises 15 residues. V was trimmed by 0 bases and J by 0 bases, leaving 6 bases between them. CDR3 nucleotides: TGTGCCACCAGCAGAGATCCTAACTCTGGAAACACCATATATTTT. Protein sequence: CATSRDPNSGNTIYF.

This clonotype was seen a handful of times. The chain is built from TRBV25-1 and TRBJ2-4; 7 bases map to TRBD1. CDR1 is MGHDK and CDR2 is SYGVNS in the germline V gene. The CDR3 is 15 amino acids. Germline trimming cut 1 base from V and 1 base from J; bases unmatched to any gene: 1. The CDR3 DNA is TGTGCCAGCAGTGAATCGGGACAGGCCAAAAACATTCAGTACTTC. It encodes CASSESGQAKNIQYF.

This clonotype was seen ten or more times. The rearrangement links TRBV5-1 to TRBJ2-3; D call uncertain. Per the germline V gene, CDR1 is SGHRS and CDR2 is YFSETQ. Between the trimmed V and J ends, which lost 1 base and 2 bases, there was a span of 8 bases. The CDR3 length is 14 residues. The CDR3 nucleotides are TGCGCCAGCAGCTTGTCAGGTTTCACAGATACGCAGTATTTT. Amino acids: CASSLSGFTDTQYF.

This clonotype occurred a few times. The chain has TRBV4-3 and TRBJ2-1, with D perhaps matching TRBD2 (6 bases). The CDR3 extends over 16 amino acids. CDR1 is LGHNA and CDR2 is YSLEER in the germline V gene. V was shortened by 3 bases and J by 2 bases, with 14 bases between the two germline ends. CDR3 sequence reads: CASSQAHRRAYNEQFF. The CDR3 region has the DNA TGCGCCAGCAGCCAGGCCCACAGGAGGGCCTACAATGAGCAGTTCTTC.

This clonotype was seen ten or more times. The chain combines TRBV10-3 with TRBJ1-1; the D gene is possibly TRBD1 (5 bases). CDR1 ENHRY and CDR2 SYGVKD come from the germline V gene. Trimming removed 4 bases from V and 6 bases from J, with 12 bases in between. The CDR3 is made up of 13 amino acids. CDR3 protein: CAISVKGISEAFF. The DNA of the CDR3 is TGTGCCATCAGTGTGAAGGGGATATCTGAAGCTTTCTTT.

This clonotype was counted at least ten times. J is TRBJ2-2 and V is TRBV20-1, with a tentative D call TRBD2 (6 bases). Looked up from germline, CDR1 is DFQATT and CDR2 is SNEGSKA (reference sequence). The CDR3 runs to 14 residues. Trimming removed 2 bases from V and 3 bases from J, with 10 bases in between. CDR3 residues: CSARTRGDTGELFF. The CDR3 DNA reads as TGCAGTGCTAGAACGCGGGGAGACACCGGGGAGCTGTTTTTT.

This clonotype has only a few counts. V usage is TRBV20-1 and J usage is TRBJ2-3; the match to TRBD2 covers 7 bases. The V gene's germline CDR1 is DFQATT and CDR2 SNEGSKA (reference sequence). The J segment lost 4 bases and the V segment lost 6 bases, leaving 28 bases of the junction unmatched. The CDR3 runs to 20 residues. CDR3 DNA: TGCAGTGCCTCCAGCCCCCTTATAATCGGGGTGGCGGGAGTCTCAGATACGCAGTATTTT. Encoded protein: CSASSPLIIGVAGVSDTQYF.

This clonotype showed up many times. V is TRBV4-2 and J is TRBJ1-2; D is unresolved. V was cut by 7 bases and J by 0 bases, with 15 bases left in between. The CDR3 spans 15 residues. From germline, CDR1 is LGHNA and CDR2 YNFKEQ. The CDR3 is CASTPDAKTNYGYTF. Here the CDR3 DNA reads TGTGCCAGCACCCCCGACGCCAAGACTAACTATGGCTACACCTTC.

This clonotype was found a few times. The CDR3 DNA reads as TGTGCCAGCAGCCGGGACAGCGGTCTAGAGCAGTACTTC. It yields the protein CASSRDSGLEQYF. The J gene is TRBJ2-7, the V gene TRBV7-2; 7 bases align to TRBD1. There are 13 residues in the CDR3. Germline CDR1 SGHTA, CDR2 FQGNSA. The trim removed 5 bases at V and 7 bases at J, leaving 8 bases unmatched. Full variable domain (missing parts from reference TRBV7-2 and TRBJ2-7): GAGVSQSPSNKVTEKGKDVELRCDPISGHTALYWYRQSLGQGLEFLIYFQGNSAPDKSGLPSDRFSAERTGGSVSTLTIQRTQQEDSAVYLCASSRDSGLEQYFGPGTRLTVT.

This chain links TRBV9 with TRBJ2-7; D is perhaps TRBD2 (5 bases). The V end lost 1 base, the J end lost 5 bases, and 13 bases lay between the germline ends. This CDR3 region has 14 residues. CDR1 and CDR2 from the germline V gene are SGDLS and YYNGEE. The CDR3: CASSVSGTRNEQYF. CDR3 in DNA: TGTGCCAGCAGCGTAAGCGGCACGAGAAACGAGCAGTACTTC.

The chain is built from TRBV20-1 and TRBJ2-6; D is possibly TRBD2 (6 bases). This CDR3 comprises 14 residues. Looked up from germline, CDR1 is DFQATT and CDR2 is SNEGSKA (reference sequence). The ends were cut back, 3 bases at V and 0 bases at J, with 6 bases in the middle. The CDR3 is CSARGGSGANVLTF. Written as DNA, the CDR3 is TGCAGTGCTAGGGGGGGCTCTGGGGCCAACGTCCTGACTTTC.

This chain links TRBV6-2 or TRBV6-3 with TRBJ2-2; D gene uncertain. Trimming removed 4 bases from V and 3 bases from J, with 9 bases in between. The length of the CDR3 is 14 residues. Germline loops: CDR1 MNHEY, CDR2 SVGEGT. The CDR3: CASSSLRDTGELFF. CDR3 bases: TGTGCCAGCAGTTCGTTAAGGGACACCGGGGAGCTGTTTTTT.

This rearrangement joins TRBV3-1 to TRBJ2-1, with TRBD2 matching over 7 bases. Germline-derived CDR1 and CDR2 are LGHDT and YNNKEL (reference sequence). This CDR3 is 19 amino acids long. V was pared by 1 base and J by 6 bases, with 18 bases of the junction left unmatched. The CDR3: CASSQVLLGGGGGSNEQFF. Here the CDR3 DNA reads TGTGCCAGCAGCCAAGTATTGCTGGGCGGGGGAGGAGGGAGCAATGAGCAGTTCTTC.

This clonotype was found a few times. This chain joins TRBV11-1 and TRBJ2-7, with TRBD1 identical over 10 bases. CDR3 size: 16 residues. In germline, CDR1 is SGHAT, CDR2 FQDESV (reference sequence). Unmatched junction bases numbered 10, after V lost 5 bases and J lost 3 bases. The CDR3 here is CASSQAGTGENYEQYF. The CDR3 DNA is TGTGCCAGCAGCCAAGCCGGGACAGGGGAAAACTACGAGCAGTACTTC.

This clonotype was detected only a few times. The chain has TRBV20-1 and TRBJ1-4; 9 bases match TRBD1. The junction had 6 bases not matched to a gene; V was cut back by 6 bases and J by 1 base. Germline CDR1 DFQATT, CDR2 SNEGSKA (reference sequence). The CDR3 runs to 15 residues. The CDR3 spells CSAEGQGGTNEKLFF. CDR3 nucleotides: TGCAGTGCAGAGGGACAGGGAGGAACTAATGAAAAACTGTTTTTT.

This clonotype was counted a few times. The chain couples TRBV5-5 to TRBJ2-1; 7 bases align to TRBD2. V gave up 4 bases and J gave up 5 bases; unmatched junction bases: 3. The CDR3 extends over 13 amino acids. The germline CDR1 and CDR2 sequences are SGHKS and YYEKEE (reference sequence). The CDR3 DNA sequence: TGTGCCAGCAGCACTACTAGCGACAATGAGCAGTTCTTC. Translated: CASSTTSDNEQFF.

This clonotype was seen once. One junction end does not reproduce the germline sequence, and a read error may be involved. V is TRBV4-3 and J is TRBJ2-1; D not resolved. The CDR3 is made up of 13 amino acids. Germline V gives CDR1 LGHNA, CDR2 YSLEER. The CDR3 sequence: CASSQRSDNEQIF. The CDR3 DNA follows: TGCGCCAGCAGCCAGAGATCTGACAATGAGCAGATCTTC.